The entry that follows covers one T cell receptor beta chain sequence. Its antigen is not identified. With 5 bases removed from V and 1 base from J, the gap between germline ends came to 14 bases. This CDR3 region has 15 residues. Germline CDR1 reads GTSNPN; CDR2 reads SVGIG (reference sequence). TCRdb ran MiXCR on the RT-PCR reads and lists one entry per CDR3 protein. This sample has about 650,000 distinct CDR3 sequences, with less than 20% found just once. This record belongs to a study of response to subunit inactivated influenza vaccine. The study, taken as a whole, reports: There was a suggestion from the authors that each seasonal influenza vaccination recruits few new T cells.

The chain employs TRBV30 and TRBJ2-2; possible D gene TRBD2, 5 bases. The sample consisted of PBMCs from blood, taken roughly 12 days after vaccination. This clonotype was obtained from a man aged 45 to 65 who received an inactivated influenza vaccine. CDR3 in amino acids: CAWSRGSQNTGELFF. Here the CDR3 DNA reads TGTGCCTGGTCCCGGGGAAGTCAGAACACCGGGGAGCTGTTTTTT.